Listed below are T cell receptor beta chains from one sample, sequenced in a study of T cell responses to AZD1222 COVID-19 vaccine. Some clones are missing from TCRdb's copy, which holds only in-frame ones; the method was immunoSEQ multiplex PCR. The sample records about 76,000 clones, roughly 84% being singletons. The starting material was peripheral blood, obtained on day 0 of AZD1222 vaccination. These receptors were taken from an adult in good health. The CDR3 runs from the conserved cysteine through the conserved F or W. The order of the fields is CDR3 DNA, CDR3 protein, D gene, V gene, J gene, clone size, CDR3 length. The D gene is left open where the match is weak. Size is omitted from some rows. Given values are once, few, many or a class for expanded clones.

cdr3_nt: TGTGCCAGCAGCTTAGCGGGGATTTGGGGTGGAAACACCATATATTTT
cdr3_aa: CASSLAGIWGGNTIYF
d_call: NA
v_call: TRBV7-2
j_call: TRBJ1-3
clone_size: NA
cdr3_length: 16

cdr3_nt: TGTGCCAGCAGCCACAACAGGGGGCCCTACGAGCAGTACTTC
cdr3_aa: CASSHNRGPYEQYF
d_call: TRBD1
v_call: TRBV3-1/TRBV3-2
j_call: TRBJ2-7
clone_size: NA
cdr3_length: 14

cdr3_nt: TGTGCCAGCAGCCTGGGAGGCGGGCCGAACACTGAAGCTTTCTTT
cdr3_aa: CASSLGGGPNTEAFF
d_call: NA
v_call: TRBV5-4
j_call: TRBJ1-1
clone_size: NA
cdr3_length: 15

cdr3_nt: TGTGCCAGTAGTATTGTGGGATATGGAGATACGCAGTATTTT
cdr3_aa: CASSIVGYGDTQYF
d_call: NA
v_call: TRBV19
j_call: TRBJ2-3
clone_size: once
cdr3_length: 14

cdr3_nt: TGTGCCAGCAGTTGGATGGGGGGCCGGGGCAAGATTTTT
cdr3_aa: CASSWMGGRGKIF
d_call: NA
v_call: TRBV28
j_call: TRBJ1-4
clone_size: NA
cdr3_length: 13

cdr3_nt: TGCGCCAGCAGCTTAACAGGGAGCGCTGAAGCTTTCTTT
cdr3_aa: CASSLTGSAEAFF
d_call: NA
v_call: TRBV5-1
j_call: TRBJ1-1
clone_size: NA
cdr3_length: 13

cdr3_nt: TGCGCCAGCAGCCCATCCTTGGTACCAGGGTCTCAACTCAACACCGGGGAGCTGTTTTTT
cdr3_aa: CASSPSLVPGSQLNTGELFF
d_call: NA
v_call: TRBV5-1
j_call: TRBJ2-2
clone_size: few
cdr3_length: 20

cdr3_nt: TGTGCCAGCAGTCGGACAGGGGTTAGCCAGCCCCAGCATTTT
cdr3_aa: CASSRTGVSQPQHF
d_call: TRBD1
v_call: TRBV28
j_call: TRBJ1-5
clone_size: NA
cdr3_length: 14

cdr3_nt: TGTGCCAGCAGTCATCCCACCGGGACTAGTATCTACGAGCAGTACTTC
cdr3_aa: CASSHPTGTSIYEQYF
d_call: TRBD2
v_call: TRBV27
j_call: TRBJ2-7
clone_size: NA
cdr3_length: 16

cdr3_nt: TGTGCCAGTAGTACTCCGACAGGCTCCTATGGCTACACCTTC
cdr3_aa: CASSTPTGSYGYTF
d_call: NA
v_call: TRBV19
j_call: TRBJ1-2
clone_size: NA
cdr3_length: 14

cdr3_nt: TGCGCCAGCAGCCAAGTAGGGAGGGGGTCCTACAATGAGCAGTTCTTC
cdr3_aa: CASSQVGRGSYNEQFF
d_call: NA
v_call: TRBV4-1
j_call: TRBJ2-1
clone_size: NA
cdr3_length: 16

cdr3_nt: TGTGCCAGCAGCCAAGGGACTAGCCACAATGAGCAGTTCTTC
cdr3_aa: CASSQGTSHNEQFF
d_call: TRBD2
v_call: TRBV3-1/TRBV3-2
j_call: TRBJ2-1
clone_size: NA
cdr3_length: 14

cdr3_nt: TGTGCCAGCAGCCCGGGACAGGGGGCGTTGGGCTACACCTTC
cdr3_aa: CASSPGQGALGYTF
d_call: TRBD1
v_call: TRBV5-4
j_call: TRBJ1-2
clone_size: once
cdr3_length: 14

cdr3_nt: TGTGCCAGTAGTATAGGGGGACCGAAGAATTCACCCCTCCACTTT
cdr3_aa: CASSIGGPKNSPLHF
d_call: NA
v_call: TRBV19
j_call: TRBJ1-6
clone_size: NA
cdr3_length: 15

cdr3_nt: TGTGCCAGCACCCTTGGTGGAGAAGAGACCCAGTACTTC
cdr3_aa: CASTLGGEETQYF
d_call: NA
v_call: TRBV12-3/TRBV12-4
j_call: TRBJ2-5
clone_size: NA
cdr3_length: 13

cdr3_nt: TGTGCCAGCAGTTTAGCGGAGCAGCCCCAGCATTTT
cdr3_aa: CASSLAEQPQHF
d_call: NA
v_call: TRBV28
j_call: TRBJ1-5
clone_size: once
cdr3_length: 12

cdr3_nt: TGTGCCAGCAGCTTTCTGGTATCTGGGCAGCCCCAGCATTTT
cdr3_aa: CASSFLVSGQPQHF
d_call: NA
v_call: TRBV7-2
j_call: TRBJ1-5
clone_size: NA
cdr3_length: 14

cdr3_nt: TGCGCCAGCAGTCAACTTCCCTCTGGGGCCAACGTCCTGACTTTC
cdr3_aa: CASSQLPSGANVLTF
d_call: NA
v_call: TRBV5-1
j_call: TRBJ2-6
clone_size: NA
cdr3_length: 15

cdr3_nt: TGTGCCAGCAGTTCTTACCCACCTCCTAGCGGGAGGTTTAATGAGCAGTTCTTC
cdr3_aa: CASSSYPPPSGRFNEQFF
d_call: TRBD2
v_call: TRBV27
j_call: TRBJ2-1
clone_size: NA
cdr3_length: 18

cdr3_nt: TGCAGCGTTGTGGCTAGCGGGGGAGGAGAGACCCAGTACTTC
cdr3_aa: CSVVASGGGETQYF
d_call: TRBD2
v_call: TRBV29-1
j_call: TRBJ2-5
clone_size: NA
cdr3_length: 14

cdr3_nt: TGTGCCAGCAGCGTAGGCGGGACCGTTAACTATGGCTACACCTTC
cdr3_aa: CASSVGGTVNYGYTF
d_call: NA
v_call: TRBV9
j_call: TRBJ1-2
clone_size: NA
cdr3_length: 15

cdr3_nt: TGTGCCAGCAGCTTAATCCTGAGCTCCTACAATGAGCAGTTCTTC
cdr3_aa: CASSLILSSYNEQFF
d_call: NA
v_call: TRBV7-9
j_call: TRBJ2-1
clone_size: few
cdr3_length: 15

cdr3_nt: TGTGCCAGCAGTTACTCCAGGGTACGCCGGGAGCTGTTTTTT
cdr3_aa: CASSYSRVRRELFF
d_call: NA
v_call: TRBV6-5
j_call: TRBJ2-2
clone_size: NA
cdr3_length: 14

cdr3_nt: TGTGCCAGCAGCTTAGTCAGGCCAGGAAACACCATATATTTT
cdr3_aa: CASSLVRPGNTIYF
d_call: NA
v_call: TRBV7-2
j_call: TRBJ1-3
clone_size: NA
cdr3_length: 14

cdr3_nt: TGTGCCAGCAGCTTAAACGCCGGGACAGGGGGATACAATGAGCAGTTCTTC
cdr3_aa: CASSLNAGTGGYNEQFF
d_call: TRBD1
v_call: TRBV7-2
j_call: TRBJ2-1
clone_size: NA
cdr3_length: 17

cdr3_nt: TGTGCCAGCAGTAGAGGGACACACACCGGGGAGCTGTTTTTT
cdr3_aa: CASSRGTHTGELFF
d_call: NA
v_call: TRBV28
j_call: TRBJ2-2
clone_size: NA
cdr3_length: 14

cdr3_nt: TGTGCCAGCAGCGTAGAGTGGGACAGGGGGCGCGATTCACCCCTCCACTTT
cdr3_aa: CASSVEWDRGRDSPLHF
d_call: TRBD1
v_call: TRBV9
j_call: TRBJ1-6
clone_size: NA
cdr3_length: 17

cdr3_nt: TGTGCCAGCAGCCAAGATATTTATACGCAGTATTTT
cdr3_aa: CASSQDIYTQYF
d_call: NA
v_call: TRBV3-1/TRBV3-2
j_call: TRBJ2-3
clone_size: NA
cdr3_length: 12